This T cell receptor (beta chain) appears in the sequencing data of a study of OX40 agonist ivuxolimab in advanced cancers. Turning to the overall study: The costimulatory receptor OX40 (CD134) was targeted by ivuxolimab, a fully human IgG2 agonistic monoclonal antibody. In the dose-escalation cohort, roughly 80% of patients were male, and the mean age was about 55 years, with a range of about 23 to 90. Peripheral TCRbeta sequencing aimed to test whether ivuxolimab altered TCR sequence diversity and caused clonal T-cell expansion. Partial responses occurred in three dose-escalation patients, of whom one had hepatocellular carcinoma and two had cutaneous melanoma. Patients were allowed to have had prior anti-PD-1, anti-PD-L1 or anti-CTLA-4 therapy, and roughly 40% of the dose-escalation patients had previously received checkpoint inhibitors. Intravenous ivuxolimab was administered to patients every 2 weeks at six dose levels: 0.01, 0.1, 0.3, 1.5, 3 and 10 mg/kg. The paper describes the monotherapy dose-escalation part (N ≈ 50 patients) of the phase I trial of ivuxolimab. Of the roughly 52 dose-escalation patients, hepatocellular carcinoma was present in approximately 20, melanoma in around 15, renal cell carcinoma in 9 and head and neck cancer in 9.

About this clone: Its target antigen remains unknown. Base qualities are missing; no much larger clone stands one base away.

Study-wide findings and limitations: Clonal expansion of both CD4+ and CD8+ blood T cells was observed from baseline to week 6 at doses 0.1 to 3.0 mg/kg. Partial responders in the 0.1-3.0 mg/kg groups had among the lowest normalized peripheral clonal expansion, especially among CD8+ T cells. The antigen specificity of the clonally expanded peripheral T cells was not determined. Low levels of normalized T-cell clonal expansion were also seen in some patients who did not respond. After ivuxolimab, expanded clones were on average more numerous among CD8+ T cells than among CD4+ T cells.

Patients with autoimmune disease history or receiving systemic immunosuppression were excluded from the trial. In every dose cohort, peripheral blood was drawn for TCR sequencing at baseline, cycle 4 day 1, and cycle 7 day 1. Samples were obtained from an open-label, multicenter, first-in-human phase I dose-escalation trial of ivuxolimab. Adults with locally advanced or metastatic melanoma, renal cell carcinoma, hepatocellular carcinoma or head and neck squamous cell carcinoma were enrolled in the trial. Before TCR sequencing, CD4+ and CD8+ T cells were separately sorted from peripheral blood. For sequencing of the TCRbeta CDR3 region, genomic DNA was extracted from the sorted cells. TCRbeta CDR3 regions were sequenced using the immunoSEQ Assay. TCRdb holds this immuneACCESS table with in-frame rearrangements only. Some clones are missing; in checked studies, unresolved V genes explain under half, and the rest has no known cause. The sample table lists about 58,000 clones, around 79% of them with a count of one. Over 1% of the sample lies in the top ten.

The TCR originated in an adult with an advanced solid tumor such as melanoma, head and neck, liver or kidney cancer. The sequencing used CD4+ or CD8+ T cells sorted from blood, collected in a trial of the OX40 agonist ivuxolimab.

CDR3 loop: CASSENRGAFQPQHF. The DNA sequence is as follows: TGTGCCAGCAGTGAGAACAGGGGAGCGTTTCAGCCCCAGCATTTT. The rearranged segments are TRBV2 and TRBJ1-5, with TRBD1 identical over 7 junction bases. The CDR3 runs 15 residues from the cysteine to the phenylalanine. Here the CDR3 DNA is all that survives: 45 bases in frame from base 1. Trimming leaves V shorter by 3 bases and J shorter by 6 bases, with the junction holding 8 bases beyond the gene matches. Looking up the germline V gene yields CDR1 SNHLY and CDR2 FYNNEI.